The 15 T cell receptor beta chains reported below all come from one sample, sequenced in a study of blood T cell repertoires in COVID-19. Using immunoSEQ multiplex PCR, the repertoire was profiled, and TCRdb retains in-frame clones only, with some absent. The sample lists some 130,000 clones; under 85% were seen once. The specimen sequenced was peripheral blood. These receptors were collected from a man between 40 and 49 years old with active or convalescent COVID-19.

This chain joins TRBV19 and TRBJ2-7, with D perhaps matching TRBD2 (7 bases). This CDR3 spans 14 amino acids. CDR1 and CDR2 from the germline V gene are LNHDA and SQIVND (reference sequence). V lost 9 bases, J lost 7 bases, and 22 bases lay in between. The CDR3 sequence is CASRTQGLGGEQYF. DNA of the CDR3: TGTGCCAGCCGAACACAGGGCTTGGGAGGGGAGCAGTACTTC.

CDR3 bases: TGTGCCTTCGAGACAGGGCTATCCTACGAGCAGTACTTC. The encoded protein is CAFETGLSYEQYF. V gene TRBV30 combines with J gene TRBJ2-7; 7 nucleotides line up with TRBD1. After removal of 7 bases from V and 1 base from J, the junction contained 7 bases not matched to a gene. Germline loops: CDR1 GTSNPN, CDR2 SVGIG (reference sequence). The CDR3 spans 13 residues.

This chain connects TRBV2 to TRBJ1-1; D remains unclear. Germline CDR1 is SNHLY and CDR2 is FYNNEI. Between the trimmed V and J ends, which lost 7 bases and 1 base, there was a span of 10 bases. This CDR3 has 13 amino acids. CDR3 region: CASMDQANTEAFF. CDR3 nucleotides: TGTGCCAGCATGGATCAGGCGAACACTGAAGCTTTCTTT. Based on the CDR3 plus reference TRBV2 and TRBJ1-1, the full variable domain is EPEVTQTPSHQVTQMGQEVILRCVPISNHLYFYWYRQILGQKVEFLVSFYNNEISEKSEIFDDQFSVERPDGSNFTLKIRSTKLEDSAMYFCASMDQANTEAFFGQGTRLTVV.

The gene calls are TRBV4-1 and TRBJ2-7; 7 bases are shared with TRBD2. This CDR3 contains 14 residues. V was pared by 4 bases and J by 2 bases, with 5 bases of the junction left unmatched. In germline, CDR1 is MGHRA, CDR2 YSYEKL. In nucleotides, the CDR3 is TGCGCCAGCAGCCCGGCTAGCGGACCCTACGAGCAGTACTTC. Translation gives CASSPASGPYEQYF.

The genes are TRBV6-5 and TRBJ1-1, with TRBD1 identical over 7 bases. This CDR3 spans 11 amino acids. The junction had 10 bases not matched to a gene; V was cut back by 10 bases and J by 11 bases. Per germline, CDR1 MNHEY and CDR2 SVGAGI. The CDR3 loop is CATSGGTEAFF. The CDR3 DNA is TGTGCCACCTCAGGGGGGACCGAGGCTTTCTTT.

The J gene is TRBJ2-5, the V gene TRBV6-1, with D perhaps TRBD1 (5 bases). The germline CDR1 and CDR2 sequences are MNHNS and SASEGT. CDR3 length: 14 residues. V shed 0 bases and J shed 3 bases, with 8 bases lying between them. CDR3 amino acids: CASSEARQKETQYF. The CDR3 DNA follows: TGTGCCAGCAGTGAAGCGAGACAGAAAGAGACCCAGTACTTC.

The chain uses TRBV25-1 and TRBJ1-5; a possible D gene is TRBD1 (6 bases). The germline V and J ends were trimmed by 6 bases and 3 bases, with 12 bases remaining between them. Germline V lookup: CDR1 MGHDK, CDR2 SYGVNS. The CDR3 runs 14 residues. The chain's CDR3 is CASSRQGINQPQHF. CDR3 bases: TGTGCCAGCAGCCGGCAGGGGATCAATCAGCCCCAGCATTTT.

V gene TRBV15 combines with J gene TRBJ2-3; D perhaps matches TRBD2 (7 bases). V dropped 0 bases and J dropped 6 bases, with 13 bases sitting between them. The CDR3 extends over 15 amino acids. From germline, CDR1 is LNHNV and CDR2 YYDKDF (reference sequence). The CDR3 loop reads CATSRDRGGQDTQYF. CDR3 coding DNA: TGTGCCACCAGCAGAGATAGGGGGGGGCAGGATACGCAGTATTTT.

This chain joins TRBV12-3 or TRBV12-4 and TRBJ2-5, with D possibly TRBD2 on 6 matching bases. The CDR3 is 13 amino acids. Trimming stripped 1 base from V and 5 bases from J, with 8 bases between. The CDR3 sequence is CASSLGEAETQYF. The CDR3 DNA is TGTGCCAGCAGTTTAGGGGAGGCGGAGACCCAGTACTTC.

About this clone itself: Other DNA variants within this sample encode the same CDR3. The rearrangement joins TRBV11-2 to TRBJ1-1, with 10 nucleotides matching TRBD1. Germline V gene data show CDR1 as SGHAT and CDR2 as FQNNGV. Trimming took 4 bases from V and 2 from J; bases not matched to a gene: 1. The CDR3 consists of 14 residues. This CDR3 reads CASSWTGGNTEAFF. The CDR3 DNA is TGTGCCAGCAGCTGGACAGGGGGAAACACTGAAGCTTTCTTT.

The CDR3 reads CASSYDRVSYNEKLFF. The CDR3 DNA follows: TGTGCCAGCAGTTACGATAGAGTCTCCTATAATGAAAAACTGTTTTTT. This chain links TRBV6-2 or TRBV6-3 with TRBJ1-4; D is uncertain. The CDR3 spans 16 residues. Germline CDR1 reads MNHEY; CDR2 reads SVGEGT. The V and J ends lost 2 bases and 4 bases respectively, with 14 bases between them.

This rearrangement joins TRBV1 to TRBJ1-5; TRBD1, the table's D call, lacks a check against the DNA. TRBV1 counts as a pseudogene. This CDR3 is 13 amino acids long. CDR3 residues: CTSWWGRAQPQHF. Written as DNA, the CDR3 is TGCACCAGCTGGTGGGGGCGGGCTCAGCCCCAGCATTTT.

This clone is a singleton in its sample. The chain recombines TRBV10-3 with TRBJ2-7; D is ambiguous. This CDR3 spans 12 amino acids. CDR1 ENHRY and CDR2 SYGVKD come from the germline V gene. V lost 5 bases and J 6 bases, leaving 11 bases between the germline ends. CDR3 nucleotide sequence: TGTGCCATCAGTATCTCCAACATCGAGCAGTACTTC. It codes for CAISISNIEQYF.

This rearrangement joins TRBV7-9 to TRBJ1-2; D unclear. This CDR3 region has 13 residues. V shed 4 bases and J shed 4 bases, with 10 bases lying between them. Germline CDR1 and CDR2: SEHNR and FQNEAQ (reference sequence). CDR3 nucleotide sequence: TGTGCCAGCAGCTCGGTTGCTGGCTATGGCTACACCTTC. Translating it yields CASSSVAGYGYTF.

The chain couples TRBV24-1 to TRBJ1-2, with 7 nucleotides matching TRBD1. CDR3 length: 14 residues. CDR1 is KGHDR, CDR2 SFDVKD, per germline. V shed 3 bases, J shed 8 bases, and the junction held 8 bases outside the gene matches. The CDR3 bases are TGTGCCACCAGTGATGACTCCAGGGGGACCGGCTACACCTTC. It encodes CATSDDSRGTGYTF.